The next 18 T cell receptor beta chains were all read from a single sample in a study of blood T cell repertoires in COVID-19. Sequencing was performed with immunoSEQ multiplex PCR; in TCRdb, only in-frame clones are kept and a portion is missing. The sample consists of some 200,000 clones, 84% of them appearing once. What was sequenced was peripheral blood. These TCRs come from a woman aged 40-49 years who had recovered from COVID-19.

This clone has just one count. The chain joins TRBV19 to TRBJ1-1; TRBD1 agrees at 7 bases. The V gene end was trimmed by 4 bases and the J gene end by 2 bases; junction bases not matched to a gene: 1. The CDR3 is 13 amino acids. Germline CDR1 and CDR2: LNHDA and SQIVND (reference sequence). CDR3 nucleotide sequence: TGTGCCAGTAGTAGACAGGGTAACACTGAAGCTTTCTTT. Its protein product is CASSRQGNTEAFF. Combining the CDR3 with reference TRBV19 and TRBJ1-1 gives the whole variable domain DGGITQSPKYLFRKEGQNVTLSCEQNLNHDAMYWYRQDPGQGLRLIYYSQIVNDFQKGDIAEGYSVSREKKESFPLTVTSAQKNPTAFYLCASSRQGNTEAFFGQGTRLTVV.

V is TRBV7-9 and J is TRBJ2-7; weak D call: TRBD1 (5 bases). Trimming shortened V by 5 bases and J by 3 bases, and 14 bases separated the two germline ends. The CDR3 has 14 amino acids. Per the germline V gene, CDR1 is SEHNR and CDR2 is FQNEAQ (reference sequence). This CDR3 is CASSPRQKFYEQYF. Here the CDR3 DNA reads TGTGCCAGCAGCCCTCGACAGAAATTCTACGAGCAGTACTTC.

CDR3 sequence reads: CASSQGLTGSYGYTF. The CDR3 DNA follows: TGTGCCAGCAGCCAAGGCCTCACAGGGTCCTATGGCTACACCTTC. The gene calls are TRBV14 and TRBJ1-2; weak D call: TRBD1 (6 bases). CDR1 is SGHDN and CDR2 is FVKESK in the germline V gene. The CDR3 spans 15 residues. Trimming removed 1 base from V and 4 bases from J, with 13 bases in between.

A note on this clone: The same CDR3 arises from other DNA sequences in this sample as well. Here the CDR3 reads CASSLGLDTEAFF. The CDR3 coding sequence is TGTGCCAGCAGTTTGGGCCTGGACACTGAAGCTTTCTTT. The gene calls are TRBV12-3 or TRBV12-4 and TRBJ1-1; the D is unclear. This CDR3 contains 13 residues. V was pared by 3 bases and J by 3 bases, with 8 bases between.

J is TRBJ1-4 and V is TRBV24-1; TRBD1 matches 9 bases. This CDR3 spans 13 amino acids. The V and J ends lost 7 bases and 7 bases, in that order; junction bases with no gene match: 3. Germline V lookup: CDR1 KGHDR, CDR2 SFDVKD. CDR3 in amino acids: CATRSDRGEKLFF. In DNA, the CDR3 is TGTGCCACCAGATCGGACAGGGGTGAAAAACTGTTTTTT.

The table lists this clone with a count of one. The V call is TRBV7-9, the J call TRBJ1-2, with no clear D. Germline V gene sequence: CDR1 SEHNR, CDR2 FQNEAQ (reference sequence). The length of the CDR3 is 15 residues. The V end was cut by 0 bases, the J end by 8 bases, with 16 bases between. CDR3 loop: CASSLAPGEGWGYTF. CDR3 in DNA: TGTGCCAGCAGCTTAGCCCCCGGGGAAGGCTGGGGCTACACCTTC.

V and J are TRBV7-2 and TRBJ2-5; 10 bases map to TRBD2. V was clipped by 4 bases and J by 5 bases; unmatched bases: 10. Germline V gene lookup returns CDR1 SGHTA and CDR2 FQGNSA. This CDR3 is built from 16 residues. CDR3: CASSWRASGGGETQYF. CDR3 DNA sequence: TGTGCCAGCAGCTGGAGGGCTAGCGGGGGTGGGGAGACCCAGTACTTC.

This rearrangement joins TRBV4-3 to TRBJ2-3; TRBD2 aligns across 10 bases. The V gene's germline CDR1 is LGHNA and CDR2 YSLEER. With V trimmed by 0 bases and J by 4 bases, 4 bases remained unmatched. This CDR3 is 16 amino acids long. The CDR3 coding sequence is TGCGCCAGCAGCCAAGAGAGCGGGGGGGTTTCAGATACGCAGTATTTT. Protein: CASSQESGGVSDTQYF.

This sequence joins TRBV11-3 and TRBJ2-1; 9 nucleotides match TRBD2. The germline CDR1 and CDR2 sequences are SGHNT and YENEEA. The trim removed 3 bases at V and 6 bases at J, leaving 6 bases unmatched. This CDR3 is built from 15 residues. DNA of the CDR3: TGTGCCAGCAGCTTTGCGGCTAGCGGGATCAATGAGCAGTTCTTC. This codes for CASSFAASGINEQFF.

This chain uses TRBV7-2 with TRBJ2-1, with a tentative D call TRBD1 (5 bases). The germline V gene has CDR1 SGHTA and CDR2 FQGNSA. The CDR3 is 14 residues long. V gave up 4 bases and J gave up 4 bases, with 11 bases separating them. The CDR3 sequence: CASSSQGRYNEQFF. The CDR3, as DNA: TGTGCCAGCAGCTCCCAGGGAAGATACAATGAGCAGTTCTTC.

The CDR3 here is CASSQLTPSAFYNEQFF. CDR3 bases: TGTGCCAGCAGTCAGTTAACACCATCCGCCTTTTACAATGAGCAGTTCTTC. The rearrangement joins TRBV5-5 to TRBJ2-1, with D uncertain. Trimming removed 5 bases from V and 4 bases from J, with 22 bases in between. From germline, CDR1 is SGHKS and CDR2 YYEKEE (reference sequence). The CDR3 runs 17 residues.

The gene calls are TRBV5-1 and TRBJ1-3, with TRBD1 matching 7 bases. There are 15 residues in the CDR3. V lost 4 bases and J lost 8; bases outside the gene matches: 12. Germline V gene sequence: CDR1 SGHRS, CDR2 YFSETQ. The CDR3 region is CASSIGQAGGDTIYF. DNA of the CDR3: TGCGCCAGCAGCATCGGACAGGCGGGAGGAGACACCATATATTTT.

This chain joins TRBV7-2 and TRBJ2-5; TRBD2 matches at 12 bases. Germline V gene data show CDR1 as SGHTA and CDR2 as FQGNSA. The CDR3 contains 14 residues. Germline trimming cut 4 bases from V and 3 bases from J; bases unmatched to any gene: 0. CDR3 region: CASSWTSGEETQYF. In DNA form, the CDR3 reads TGTGCCAGCAGCTGGACTAGCGGGGAAGAGACCCAGTACTTC. Supplemented by reference TRBV7-2 and TRBJ2-5, the full variable domain reads GAGVSQSPSNKVTEKGKDVELRCDPISGHTALYWYRQSLGQGLEFLIYFQGNSAPDKSGLPSDRFSAERTGGSVSTLTIQRTQQEDSAVYLCASSWTSGEETQYFGPGTRLLVL.

This clone was observed a single time. The rearrangement joins TRBV7-6 to TRBJ2-1, with 7 bases aligning to TRBD2. Looked up from germline, CDR1 is SGHVS and CDR2 is FNYEAQ. V was clipped by 4 bases and J by 6 bases; unmatched bases: 9. There are 15 residues in the CDR3. The CDR3 sequence: CASSWPGGKPNEQFF. CDR3 sequence (DNA): TGTGCCAGCAGCTGGCCGGGGGGAAAACCCAATGAGCAGTTCTTC.

The rearrangement uses TRBV13 and TRBJ2-7, with 10 positions matching TRBD1. V dropped 5 bases and J dropped 1; count of bases not matched to a gene: 8. CDR3 length: 16 residues. The V gene's germline CDR1 is PRHDT and CDR2 FYEKMQ (reference sequence). The DNA for the CDR3 is TGTGCCAGCAGCCCAAGGGGGGGACAGGGGTCCTACGAGCAGTACTTC. This translates into CASSPRGGQGSYEQYF. The entire variable domain, with the rest obtained from reference TRBV13 and TRBJ2-7, is as follows: AAGVIQSPRHLIKEKRETATLKCYPIPRHDTVYWYQQGPGQDPQFLISFYEKMQSDKGSIPDRFSAQQFSDYHSELNMSSLELGDSALYFCASSPRGGQGSYEQYFGPGTRLTVT.

CDR3 coding DNA: TGTGCCAGCCCTCCAGCCGACTTTGACGAGCAGTACTTC. Its translation is CASPPADFDEQYF. J is TRBJ2-7 and V is TRBV18; D uncertain. This CDR3 spans 13 amino acids. The V and J ends lost 8 bases and 5 bases respectively, with 16 bases between them. Looked up from germline, CDR1 is KGHSH and CDR2 is LQKENI.

V gene TRBV9 combines with J gene TRBJ2-5, with 8 nucleotides matching TRBD1. Germline values: CDR1 SGDLS, CDR2 YYNGEE. The CDR3 consists of 15 residues. Trimming removed 3 bases from V and 2 bases from J; junction bases left unmatched: 6. As DNA, the CDR3 is TGTGCCAGCAGCGCTATGGACAGGGTACAAGAGACCCAGTACTTC. It translates to CASSAMDRVQETQYF.

This clone was detected only once. V gene TRBV5-5 combines with J gene TRBJ2-3, with D possibly TRBD2 on 5 matching bases. Germline-derived CDR1 and CDR2 are SGHKS and YYEKEE (reference sequence). V was pared by 1 base and J by 0 bases, with 9 bases between. The CDR3 is made up of 15 amino acids. The CDR3, as DNA: TGTGCCAGCAGCTTGCGGGGAACGAGCACAGATACGCAGTATTTT. Its translation is CASSLRGTSTDTQYF.